This TCR beta chain originates from a study of blood T cell repertoires in COVID-19 (dated by TCRdb to about 2020). With respect to the entire study: Samples from collaborators originated in the United States, Italy and Spain and spanned both the acute and convalescent phases of COVID-19. The material from the prospective study consisted of cDNA or gDNA derived from T cells, B-cell-depleted T cells, or PBMCs. The dataset comprised deeply sampled blood TCRbeta repertoires from subjects exposed to, actively infected with, or recovered from COVID-19. A freely available public database, intended as a resource for researchers studying the immune response to SARS-CoV-2, is where the repertoires were released. Samples were obtained from the ongoing ImmuneRACE study (first 160 participants) and from 950 to 1,500 subjects provided by 6 global collaborators. Sample metadata almost always included a de-identified subject ID, COVID-19 status, age in years and sex. Where available, HLA class I and class II types were taken from metadata supplied by the sample provider and were not determined by assay-based typing.

In the case of this clone: This clone's antigen is unknown. No much larger clone is present one base from it, and per-base qualities are unavailable.

TCRbeta CDR3 regions were amplified from genomic DNA by means of the immunoSEQ Assay, a bias-controlled multiplex PCR. Per the original workflow: Nucleated cell counts per sample were estimated from amplification of reference gene primers within the assay. To quantify the absolute abundance of each unique TCRbeta CDR3 rearrangement, sequence reads were collapsed and filtered. For each sample, productive Simpson clonality was calculated by taking the square root of Simpson's diversity index across productive rearrangements. TCRdb retrieved this table from immuneACCESS and kept in-frame rearrangements only. Not all clones are present; in checked studies, unresolved V genes account for under half, and no reason is known for the remainder. V and J calls plus clone size are reproduced from that table; the DNA served to infer D and trimming. The sample table records approximately 170,000 clones; roughly 81% of these occur just once. Less than 3% of the sample is in the top ten clones.

From the cysteine through the phenylalanine, the CDR3 covers 15 amino acids. The only DNA kept is the CDR3, 45 bases in frame from the first base. V has 3 bases trimmed and J has 6 bases trimmed; junction bases matching no gene number 5. From a lookup of the germline V gene, CDR1 and CDR2 are KGHSH and LQKENI. Overall study outcomes, separate from this receptor: The amount of clinical and demographic metadata varied by source and participant and was provided uncurated.

One collaborating source in Seattle enrolled patients while the patients were actively infected and followed the patients over time throughout the course of disease. Each collaborating institution followed its own protocols to collect whole blood in K2EDTA tubes. For TCRbeta analysis, collaborator samples were shipped as frozen whole blood, as isolated PBMCs, or as DNA extracted from either sample type. The sequence was collected from a woman of 80 years or more with COVID-19, enrolled during active disease. Input material: peripheral blood. The sequence links TRBV18 to TRBJ2-1, and 10 junction bases match TRBD2. The nucleotide sequence is TGTGCCAGCTCACCTGAGCGGGGGGGCCTCAATGAGCAGTTCTTC. This is translated as CASSPERGGLNEQFF.